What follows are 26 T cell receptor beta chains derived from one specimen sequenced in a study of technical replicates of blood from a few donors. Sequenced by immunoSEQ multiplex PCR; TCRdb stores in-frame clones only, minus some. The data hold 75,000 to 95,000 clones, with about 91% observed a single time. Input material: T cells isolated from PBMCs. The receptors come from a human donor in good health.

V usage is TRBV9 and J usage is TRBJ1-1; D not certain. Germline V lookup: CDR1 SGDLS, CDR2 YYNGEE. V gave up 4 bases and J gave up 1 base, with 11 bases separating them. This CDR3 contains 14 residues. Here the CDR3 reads CASSPSRGNTEAFF. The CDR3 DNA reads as TGTGCCAGCAGCCCCTCTCGGGGGAACACTGAAGCTTTCTTT.

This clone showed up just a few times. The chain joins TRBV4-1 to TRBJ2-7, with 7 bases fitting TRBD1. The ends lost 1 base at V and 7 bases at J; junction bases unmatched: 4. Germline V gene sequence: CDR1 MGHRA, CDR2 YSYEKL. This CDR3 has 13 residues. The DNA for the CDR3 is TGCGCCAGCAGCCAAGGACAGGGCGTTGAGCAGTACTTC. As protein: CASSQGQGVEQYF.

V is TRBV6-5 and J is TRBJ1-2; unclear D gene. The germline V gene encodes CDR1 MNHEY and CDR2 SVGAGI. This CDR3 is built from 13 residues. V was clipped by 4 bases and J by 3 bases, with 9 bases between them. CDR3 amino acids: CASSFSSYYGYTF. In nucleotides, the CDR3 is TGTGCCAGCAGTTTTAGTTCTTACTATGGCTACACCTTC.

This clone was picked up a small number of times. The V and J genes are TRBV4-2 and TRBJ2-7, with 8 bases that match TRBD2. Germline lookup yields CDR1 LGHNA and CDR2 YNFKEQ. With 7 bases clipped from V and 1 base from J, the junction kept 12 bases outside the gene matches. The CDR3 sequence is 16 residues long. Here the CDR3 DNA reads TGTGCCAGCACCGCCAACGGGCCTAGCGGGTCCTACGAGCAGTACTTC. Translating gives CASTANGPSGSYEQYF.

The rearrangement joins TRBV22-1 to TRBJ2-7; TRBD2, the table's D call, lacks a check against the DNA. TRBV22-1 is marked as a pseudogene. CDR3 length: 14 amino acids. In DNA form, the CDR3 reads TGTCCTGGGACGGCACGGGTTAGTTCCTACGAGCAGTACTTC. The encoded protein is CPGTARVSSYEQYF.

The CDR3 reads CASSEAYQGRNYGYTF. CDR3 nucleotide sequence: TGTGCCAGCAGTGAGGCTTATCAGGGGCGCAACTATGGCTACACCTTC. The genes are TRBV2 and TRBJ1-2; TRBD1 might be the D (6 bases). This CDR3 spans 16 amino acids. V dropped 3 bases and J dropped 2 bases, with 16 bases sitting between them. CDR1 is SNHLY and CDR2 is FYNNEI in the germline V gene.

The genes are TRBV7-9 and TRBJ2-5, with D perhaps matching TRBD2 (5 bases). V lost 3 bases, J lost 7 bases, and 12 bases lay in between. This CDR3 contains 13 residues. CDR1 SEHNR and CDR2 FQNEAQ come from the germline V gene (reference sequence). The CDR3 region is CASSLGGSGTQYF. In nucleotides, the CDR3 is TGTGCCAGCAGCTTGGGCGGGTCAGGGACCCAGTACTTC.

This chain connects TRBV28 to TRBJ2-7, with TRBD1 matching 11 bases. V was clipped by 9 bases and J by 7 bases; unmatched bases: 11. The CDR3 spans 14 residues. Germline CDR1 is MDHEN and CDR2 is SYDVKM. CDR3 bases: TGTGCCAGTACTCCGGGACAGGGGGTTGCGGAGCAGTACTTC. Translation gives CASTPGQGVAEQYF.

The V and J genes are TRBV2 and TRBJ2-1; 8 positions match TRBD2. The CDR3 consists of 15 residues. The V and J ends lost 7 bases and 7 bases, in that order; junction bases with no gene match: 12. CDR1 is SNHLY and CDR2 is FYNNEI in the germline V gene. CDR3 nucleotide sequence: TGTGCCAGCAAGTACAACGCGGGAGGTACGAATGAGCAGTTCTTC. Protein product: CASKYNAGGTNEQFF.

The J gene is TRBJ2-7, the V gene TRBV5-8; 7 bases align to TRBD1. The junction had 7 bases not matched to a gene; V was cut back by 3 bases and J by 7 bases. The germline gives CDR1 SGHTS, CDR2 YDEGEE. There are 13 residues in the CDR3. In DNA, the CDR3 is TGTGCCAGCAGCTCAAGAAACAGGGGAGAGCAGTACTTC. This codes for CASSSRNRGEQYF.

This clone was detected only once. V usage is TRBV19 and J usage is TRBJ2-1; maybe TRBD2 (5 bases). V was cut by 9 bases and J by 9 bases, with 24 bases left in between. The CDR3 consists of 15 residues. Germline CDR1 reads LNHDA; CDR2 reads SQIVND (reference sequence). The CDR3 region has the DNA TGTGCCAGCGGACGAGGCGAGGGTATTATGAGTGAGCAGTTCTTC. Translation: CASGRGEGIMSEQFF. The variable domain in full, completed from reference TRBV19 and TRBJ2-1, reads DGGITQSPKYLFRKEGQNVTLSCEQNLNHDAMYWYRQDPGQGLRLIYYSQIVNDFQKGDIAEGYSVSREKKESFPLTVTSAQKNPTAFYLCASGRGEGIMSEQFFGPGTRLTVL.

The CDR3 region is CASSVDINQPQHF. The CDR3 nucleotides read TGTGCCAGCAGCGTAGATATCAATCAGCCCCAGCATTTT. The V call is TRBV9, the J call TRBJ1-5; no definite D call. There are 13 residues in the CDR3. V was trimmed by 0 bases and J by 3 bases, leaving 4 bases between them. Germline V gene data show CDR1 as SGDLS and CDR2 as YYNGEE.

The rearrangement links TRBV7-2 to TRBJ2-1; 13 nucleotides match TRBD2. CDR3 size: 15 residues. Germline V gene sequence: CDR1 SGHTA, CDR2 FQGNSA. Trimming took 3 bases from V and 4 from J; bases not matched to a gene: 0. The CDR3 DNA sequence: TGTGCCAGCAGCTTGGGACTAGCGGGGTACAATGAGCAGTTCTTC. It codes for CASSLGLAGYNEQFF.

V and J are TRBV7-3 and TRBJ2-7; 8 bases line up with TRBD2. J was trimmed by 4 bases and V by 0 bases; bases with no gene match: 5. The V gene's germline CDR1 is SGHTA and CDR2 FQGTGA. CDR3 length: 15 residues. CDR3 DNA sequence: TGTGCCAGCAGCTTAACCCCGGGAGGGTCATACGAGCAGTACTTC. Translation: CASSLTPGGSYEQYF.

CDR3 coding DNA: TGTGCCAGCAGCTTATTTCTAGCGGGAGTAGATACGCAGTATTTT. Amino acids: CASSLFLAGVDTQYF. This chain links TRBV11-2 with TRBJ2-3; 10 bases line up with TRBD2. The CDR3 has 15 residues. Germline V gives CDR1 SGHAT, CDR2 FQNNGV. V lost 2 bases to trimming and J lost 5 bases; unmatched junction nucleotides: 4.

The CDR3 is CASSYSLGYEQYF. As DNA, the CDR3 is TGTGCCAGCAGTTACTCGCTAGGCTACGAGCAGTACTTC. The V call is TRBV6-5, the J call TRBJ2-7; D gene ambiguous. Trimming pared 0 bases from V and 3 bases from J, leaving 6 bases between. The CDR3 sequence is 13 residues long. Germline lookup yields CDR1 MNHEY and CDR2 SVGAGI.

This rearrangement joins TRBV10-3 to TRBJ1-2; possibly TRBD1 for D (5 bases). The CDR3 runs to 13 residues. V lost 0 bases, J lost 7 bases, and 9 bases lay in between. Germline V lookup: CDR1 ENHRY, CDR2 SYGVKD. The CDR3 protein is CAISESQGRGYTF. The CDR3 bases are TGTGCCATCAGTGAGTCGCAGGGCCGTGGCTACACCTTC.

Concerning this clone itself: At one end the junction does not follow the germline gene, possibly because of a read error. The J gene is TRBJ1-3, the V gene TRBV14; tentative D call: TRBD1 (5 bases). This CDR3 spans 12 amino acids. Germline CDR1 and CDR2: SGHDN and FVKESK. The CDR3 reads CASSPGYRKSRF. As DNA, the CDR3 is TGTGCCAGCAGCCCCGGATACAGGAAGTCTAGGTTT.

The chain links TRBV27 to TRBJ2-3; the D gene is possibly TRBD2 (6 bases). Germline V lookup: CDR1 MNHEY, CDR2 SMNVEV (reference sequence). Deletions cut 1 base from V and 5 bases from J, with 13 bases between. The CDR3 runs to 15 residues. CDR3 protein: CASSLFWGVVDTQYF. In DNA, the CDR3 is TGTGCCAGCAGTTTATTTTGGGGGGTTGTAGATACGCAGTATTTT.

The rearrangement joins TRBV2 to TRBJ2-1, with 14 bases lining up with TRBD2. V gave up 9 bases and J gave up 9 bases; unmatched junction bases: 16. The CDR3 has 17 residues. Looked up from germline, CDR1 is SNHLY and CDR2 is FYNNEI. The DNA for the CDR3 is TGTGCCAGTTCCGGGACTAGCGGGAGAAGACCGTCATTTGAGCAGTTCTTC. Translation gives CASSGTSGRRPSFEQFF.

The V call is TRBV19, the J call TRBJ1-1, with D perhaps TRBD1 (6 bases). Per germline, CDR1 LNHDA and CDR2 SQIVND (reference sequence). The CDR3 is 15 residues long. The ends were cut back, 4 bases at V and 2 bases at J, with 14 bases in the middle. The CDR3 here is CASSKGDLRNTEAFF. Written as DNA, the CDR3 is TGTGCCAGTAGTAAGGGGGATCTGAGAAACACTGAAGCTTTCTTT.

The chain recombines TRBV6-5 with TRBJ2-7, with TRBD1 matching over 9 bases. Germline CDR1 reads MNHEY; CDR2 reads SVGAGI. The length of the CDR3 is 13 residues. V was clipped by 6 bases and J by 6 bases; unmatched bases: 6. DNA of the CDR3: TGTGCCAGCAGAACAGGGGGCGGCGGCGAGCAGTACTTC. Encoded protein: CASRTGGGGEQYF.

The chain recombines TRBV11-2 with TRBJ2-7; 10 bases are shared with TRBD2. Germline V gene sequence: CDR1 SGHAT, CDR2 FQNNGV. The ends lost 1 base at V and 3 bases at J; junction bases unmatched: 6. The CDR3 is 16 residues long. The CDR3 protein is CASSLATSGNVYEQYF. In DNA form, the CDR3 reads TGTGCCAGCAGCTTAGCAACTAGCGGGAATGTCTACGAGCAGTACTTC.

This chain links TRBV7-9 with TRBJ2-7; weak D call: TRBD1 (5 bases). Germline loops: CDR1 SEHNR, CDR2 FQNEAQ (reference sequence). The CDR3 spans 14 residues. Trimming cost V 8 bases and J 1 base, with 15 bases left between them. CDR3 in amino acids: CASGMGRTSYEQYF. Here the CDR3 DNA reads TGTGCCAGCGGGATGGGGCGCACTTCCTACGAGCAGTACTTC.

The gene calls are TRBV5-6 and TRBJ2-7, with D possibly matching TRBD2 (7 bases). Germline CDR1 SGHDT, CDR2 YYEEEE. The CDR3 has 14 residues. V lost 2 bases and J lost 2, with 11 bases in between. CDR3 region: CASSFGGATYEQYF. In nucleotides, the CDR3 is TGTGCCAGCAGCTTTGGGGGGGCTACCTACGAGCAGTACTTC.

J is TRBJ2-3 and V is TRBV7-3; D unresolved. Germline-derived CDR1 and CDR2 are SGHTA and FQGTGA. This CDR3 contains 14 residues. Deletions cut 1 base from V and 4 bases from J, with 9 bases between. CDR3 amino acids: CASSLSVTPDTQYF. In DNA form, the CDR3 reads TGTGCCAGCAGCTTAAGCGTCACCCCAGATACGCAGTATTTT.